These 28 T cell receptor beta chains originate from one sample sequenced in a study of shared clonotypes between healthy human individuals. TCRdb's table, derived via immunoSEQ multiplex PCR, lists solely in-frame clones and lacks some. The sample shows around 1.6 million clones, about 98% of them seen only once. Specimen: naive CD4+ T cells sorted from blood. Noted subset: CD45RA+ positively selected. Every receptor here comes from a man younger than 45 in good health.

The rearrangement uses TRBV21-1 and TRBJ2-2; TRBD1 is taken as the D call from the table, unchecked against the DNA. TRBV21-1 is termed a pseudogene. The CDR3 runs to 13 residues. The CDR3 protein is CASSAQGDGELFF. The CDR3 DNA follows: TGTGCCAGCAGCGCCCAGGGGGACGGGGAGCTGTTTTTT.

The chain employs TRBV2 and TRBJ2-1; D remains unclear. Trimming removed 1 base at V and 12 bases at J, with 4 bases between. In germline, CDR1 is SNHLY, CDR2 FYNNEI. This CDR3 has 10 amino acids. CDR3 bases: TGTGCCAGCAGTGAAGTGGTGCAGTTCTTC. It yields the protein CASSEVVQFF.

Of note for this clone: Other nucleotide sequences from this sample produce the same CDR3. The genes are TRBV7-9 and TRBJ2-5, with D perhaps matching TRBD2 (6 bases). V gave up 5 bases and J gave up 0 bases, with 10 bases separating them. The CDR3 covers 14 residues. Per the germline V gene, CDR1 is SEHNR and CDR2 is FQNEAQ (reference sequence). Here the CDR3 reads CASSDGTYQETQYF. The CDR3 coding sequence is TGTGCCAGCAGCGATGGGACTTACCAAGAGACCCAGTACTTC.

This chain joins TRBV14 and TRBJ2-3; no firm D call. V dropped 5 bases and J dropped 2 bases, with 17 bases sitting between them. The CDR3 is 16 amino acids. CDR1 and CDR2 (germline): SGHDN, FVKESK. The CDR3 is CASSKGMADYTDTQYF. Here the CDR3 DNA reads TGTGCCAGCAGCAAAGGGATGGCCGATTACACAGATACGCAGTATTTT.

The gene calls are TRBV6-5 and TRBJ1-5; D remains unclear. V lost 8 bases and J 7 bases, leaving 15 bases between the germline ends. This CDR3 is 13 amino acids long. Germline V CDR1 and CDR2: MNHEY, SVGAGI. CDR3 amino acids: CASQFGVGQPQHF. In DNA form, the CDR3 reads TGTGCCAGCCAATTCGGGGTGGGCCAGCCCCAGCATTTT.

The chain employs TRBV11-1 and TRBJ1-2; D ambiguous. CDR1 is SGHAT and CDR2 is FQDESV in the germline V gene (reference sequence). The V end lost 1 base, the J end lost 1 base, and 13 bases lay between the germline ends. The CDR3 extends over 16 amino acids. The CDR3 here is CASSLVSRRDNYGYTF. Here the CDR3 DNA reads TGTGCCAGCAGCTTAGTCTCCAGGAGAGATAACTATGGCTACACCTTC.

V is TRBV5-6 and J is TRBJ2-4, with D perhaps matching TRBD1 or TRBD2 (5 bases each). Trimming took off 2 bases at V and 11 bases at J, with 11 bases between the two ends. Germline assignment: CDR1 SGHDT and CDR2 YYEEEE. CDR3 length: 12 residues. For the CDR3, the DNA is TGTGCCAGCAGCTTAGGCTTGGGACTTCAGTACTTC. Its protein is CASSLGLGLQYF.

The CDR3 loop reads CASSWAKETQYF. As DNA, the CDR3 is TGTGCCAGCAGCTGGGCAAAAGAGACCCAGTACTTC. The chain links TRBV5-4 to TRBJ2-5; D unresolved. The germline gives CDR1 SGHNT, CDR2 YYREEE (reference sequence). The CDR3 consists of 12 residues. The V end lost 3 bases, the J end lost 3 bases, and 6 bases lay between the germline ends.

This chain connects TRBV27 to TRBJ1-4, with D unclear. The CDR3 has 14 amino acids. Germline values: CDR1 MNHEY, CDR2 SMNVEV (reference sequence). Trimming removed 10 bases at V and 4 bases at J, with 16 bases between. The CDR3 loop is CATSRGRFNEKLFF. The DNA for the CDR3 is TGTGCCACCAGCCGAGGAAGGTTTAATGAAAAACTGTTTTTT.

The chain combines TRBV29-1 with TRBJ2-1; D uncertain. Trimming took off 4 bases at V and 3 bases at J, with 10 bases between the two ends. The CDR3 has 13 amino acids. The germline gives CDR1 SQVTM, CDR2 ANQGSEA. DNA of the CDR3: TGCAGCGTTGGAGAGTCTTACTACAATGAGCAGTTCTTC. It codes for CSVGESYYNEQFF.

This chain connects TRBV11-3 to TRBJ1-1; no clear D. Germline CDR1 is SGHNT and CDR2 is YENEEA. This CDR3 has 13 amino acids. The V and J ends lost 5 bases and 2 bases respectively, with 9 bases between them. This CDR3 is CASSRTYNTEAFF. Here the CDR3 DNA reads TGTGCCAGCAGCCGGACCTATAACACTGAAGCTTTCTTT.

The chain couples TRBV28 to TRBJ2-3; 8 bases match TRBD2. CDR1 is MDHEN, CDR2 SYDVKM, per germline. CDR3 length: 17 amino acids. V shed 7 bases and J 2 bases; nucleotides not matched to a gene: 14. CDR3 coding DNA: TGTGCCAGCAAAGCGGGAGTGGGGAGGTTGCCCACAGATACGCAGTATTTT. Encoded protein: CASKAGVGRLPTDTQYF.

The V gene is TRBV7-9, the J gene TRBJ2-1, with D unclear. V was pared by 1 base and J by 9 bases, with 16 bases between. Germline-derived CDR1 and CDR2 are SEHNR and FQNEAQ (reference sequence). The CDR3 extends over 15 amino acids. CDR3 sequence reads: CASSLGRTPAGEQFF. As DNA, the CDR3 is TGTGCCAGCAGCTTAGGTCGTACGCCGGCTGGTGAGCAGTTCTTC. The full variable domain, its missing parts supplied by reference TRBV7-9 and TRBJ2-1, is DTGVSQNPRHKITKRGQNVTFRCDPISEHNRLYWYRQTLGQGPEFLTYFQNEAQLEKSRLLSDRFSAERPKGSFSTLEIQRTEQGDSAMYLCASSLGRTPAGEQFFGPGTRLTVL.

V and J are TRBV9 and TRBJ2-7; D possibly matches TRBD1 or TRBD2 (5 bases each). The CDR3 is made up of 16 amino acids. V dropped 1 base and J dropped 2 bases, with 16 bases sitting between them. Germline V CDR1 and CDR2: SGDLS, YYNGEE. CDR3 sequence (DNA): TGTGCCAGCAGCGTAAATGGAAGGGACGAGACCTACGAGCAGTACTTC. As protein: CASSVNGRDETYEQYF.

This clone is a singleton in its sample. This sequence joins TRBV6-1 and TRBJ1-1, with a tentative D call TRBD1 (6 bases). Per the germline V gene, CDR1 is MNHNS and CDR2 is SASEGT. V gave up 2 bases and J gave up 5 bases, with 12 bases separating them. The CDR3 consists of 14 residues. The DNA of the CDR3 is TGTGCCAGCAGTGAATGGGTCAGGGGTACTGAAGCTTTCTTT. Translating it yields CASSEWVRGTEAFF.

In DNA, the CDR3 is TGTGCCAGTTCGAGGGCGGGGCTGATGCCTGGTGTCGGAGATACGCAGTATTTT. Its translation is CASSRAGLMPGVGDTQYF. The rearrangement joins TRBV19 to TRBJ2-3; TRBD2 is a possible D gene (6 bases). The germline V gene encodes CDR1 LNHDA and CDR2 SQIVND (reference sequence). This CDR3 is built from 18 residues. V lost 8 bases, J lost 5 bases, and 29 bases lay in between.

This chain uses TRBV28 with TRBJ1-2; 8 positions agree with TRBD1. Germline assignment: CDR1 MDHEN and CDR2 SYDVKM. This CDR3 is built from 17 residues. Trimming cost V 5 bases and J 7 bases; bases outside gene matches: 18. DNA for the CDR3: TGTGCCAGCAGTATACGGACAGGGAGGGGAAATCTCTTTGGCTACACCTTC. It is translated as CASSIRTGRGNLFGYTF.

The gene calls are TRBV25-1 and TRBJ2-7, with 9 positions matching TRBD2. This CDR3 has 14 residues. V lost 4 bases, J lost 5 bases, and 6 bases stayed unmatched. The germline gives CDR1 MGHDK, CDR2 SYGVNS. This chain's CDR3 is CASSVAGAFNEQYF. CDR3 nucleotides: TGTGCCAGCAGTGTAGCGGGAGCGTTCAACGAGCAGTACTTC.

The chain has TRBV5-1 and TRBJ1-1; maybe TRBD1 (6 bases). This CDR3 spans 16 amino acids. Germline CDR1 SGHRS, CDR2 YFSETQ. Trimming shortened V by 0 bases and J by 5 bases, and 17 bases separated the two germline ends. In nucleotides, the CDR3 is TGCGCCAGCAGCTTGGATAGGGGGGCGGAAGGAACTGAAGCTTTCTTT. Translation: CASSLDRGAEGTEAFF.

V usage is TRBV7-9 and J usage is TRBJ2-5; D remains unclear. The germline V and J ends were trimmed by 4 bases and 0 bases, with 9 bases remaining between them. Per the germline V gene, CDR1 is SEHNR and CDR2 is FQNEAQ (reference sequence). This CDR3 has 14 amino acids. DNA of the CDR3: TGTGCCAGCAGCTACCGGGCCAACCAAGAGACCCAGTACTTC. Translation gives CASSYRANQETQYF.

This rearrangement joins TRBV6-5 to TRBJ1-1, with TRBD1 as a possible D gene (6 bases). V lost 5 bases and J 3 bases, leaving 13 bases between the germline ends. The germline CDR1 and CDR2 sequences are MNHEY and SVGAGI. This CDR3 contains 14 residues. The chain's CDR3 is CASSGDTGYTEAFF. The CDR3, as DNA: TGTGCCAGCAGTGGGGATACAGGGTACACTGAAGCTTTCTTT.

The chain couples TRBV11-3 to TRBJ2-2, with 10 bases matching TRBD1. J lost 6 bases, V lost 3 bases, and 7 bases had no gene match. This CDR3 contains 16 residues. CDR1 is SGHNT, CDR2 YENEEA, per germline. The CDR3: CASSLDRGVFPGELFF. In DNA form, the CDR3 reads TGTGCCAGCAGCTTGGACAGGGGGGTATTCCCCGGGGAGCTGTTTTTT. Full variable domain (missing parts from reference TRBV11-3 and TRBJ2-2): EAGVVQSPRYKIIEKKQPVAFWCNPISGHNTLYWYLQNLGQGPELLIRYENEEAVDDSQLPKDRFSAERLKGVDSTLKIQPAELGDSAVYLCASSLDRGVFPGELFFGEGSRLTVL.

This chain uses TRBV28 with TRBJ2-7; 8 bases line up with TRBD1. Germline loops: CDR1 MDHEN, CDR2 SYDVKM. This CDR3 comprises 14 residues. The trim removed 5 bases at V and 7 bases at J, leaving 10 bases unmatched. CDR3 in DNA: TGTGCCAGCAGTCGGGCCGGGACAGGTAAAGAGCAGTACTTC. Residues: CASSRAGTGKEQYF.

The chain is built from TRBV9 and TRBJ2-3, with D perhaps given as TRBD1 or TRBD2 (6 bases each). The length of the CDR3 is 15 residues. Trimming left V 3 bases short and J 0 bases short, with 11 bases between. Per the germline V gene, CDR1 is SGDLS and CDR2 is YYNGEE. CDR3 sequence reads: CASSGGTISTDTQYF. The CDR3 nucleotides read TGTGCCAGCAGCGGCGGGACAATTAGCACAGATACGCAGTATTTT.

The chain uses TRBV7-9 and TRBJ2-7; possible D gene TRBD2, 6 bases. Per the germline V gene, CDR1 is SEHNR and CDR2 is FQNEAQ (reference sequence). The CDR3 runs 15 residues. With 2 bases removed from V and 4 bases from J, the gap between germline ends came to 15 bases. CDR3 amino acids: CASSLYSAEGYEQYF. As DNA, the CDR3 is TGTGCCAGCAGCTTATATTCAGCGGAGGGTTACGAGCAGTACTTC.

The chain joins TRBV10-1 to TRBJ2-7; TRBD2 is a possible D gene (5 bases). This CDR3 has 13 residues. V gave up 4 bases and J gave up 5 bases, with 12 bases separating them. Germline V gene data show CDR1 as WNHNN and CDR2 as SYGVQD (reference sequence). CDR3 sequence (DNA): TGCGCCAGCAGTGTACGGGGATGGAACGAGCAGTACTTC. Translation: CASSVRGWNEQYF.

This chain uses TRBV5-4 with TRBJ1-2, with TRBD1 matching over 10 bases. V trimming: 4 bases; J trimming: 3 bases; junction bases outside the gene matches: 3. Germline CDR1 and CDR2: SGHNT and YYREEE (reference sequence). The CDR3 extends over 14 amino acids. The CDR3 DNA reads as TGTGCCAGCAGCAAGGACAGGGGGGACTATGGCTACACCTTC. Its protein is CASSKDRGDYGYTF.

The genes are TRBV9 and TRBJ2-1; 7 positions match TRBD2. The CDR3 loop spans 15 amino acids. Trimming took 4 bases from V and 4 from J; bases not matched to a gene: 8. CDR1 and CDR2 (germline): SGDLS, YYNGEE. The CDR3 DNA reads TGTGCCAGCAGCAAAGCTAGCGGAGTATACAATGAGCAGTTCTTC. It encodes CASSKASGVYNEQFF.